The T cell receptor beta chain under discussion was sequenced for a study of beta chain features in type 1 diabetes. The germline V gene has CDR1 MDHEN and CDR2 SYDVKM. The CDR3 totals 15 residues. The V end lost 2 bases, the J end lost 5 bases, and 12 bases lay between the germline ends. The sequenced template was cDNA made from the entire isolated RNA. Method: immunoSEQ multiplex PCR; TCRdb's copy keeps in-frame clones and lacks some. There are a few hundred thousand clones in the sample; roughly 31% occur only once, and 0.065% lies in the top ten. The chain has TRBV28 and TRBJ2-2; D gene uncertain. The sequence came from a man aged 18-30 years in good health. The sequencing input was naive CD4+ T cells from blood. CDR3 bases: TGTGCCAGCAGTTTAGCAGATCACCCTACCGGGGAGCTGTTTTTT. Translated: CASSLADHPTGELFF.